The 5 T cell receptor beta chains presented below share a single source sample, sequenced in a study of blood T cell repertoires in COVID-19. Generated by immunoSEQ multiplex PCR, the TCRdb table keeps only in-frame clones and is missing some. Seen here are around 100,000 clones, nearly 85% observed once, and the top ten hold approximately 13%. The sample consisted of peripheral blood. The source of these receptors is a human donor in a cohort sampled during active or convalescent COVID-19.

The gene calls are TRBV27 and TRBJ2-4, with 7 nucleotides matching TRBD1. There are 17 residues in the CDR3. J was trimmed by 0 bases and V by 8 bases; bases with no gene match: 13. Looked up from germline, CDR1 is MNHEY and CDR2 is SMNVEV (reference sequence). CDR3 sequence reads: CASSRDSPQLAKNIQYF. CDR3 sequence (DNA): TGTGCCAGCTCCCGGGACAGTCCCCAACTAGCCAAAAACATTCAGTACTTC.

Here the CDR3 reads CASSQDGDRVTYEQYF. The CDR3 DNA reads as TGCGCCAGCAGCCAAGACGGGGACAGGGTTACCTACGAGCAGTACTTC. The genes are TRBV4-3 and TRBJ2-7, with 9 bases lining up with TRBD1. Germline lookup yields CDR1 LGHNA and CDR2 YSLEER. The CDR3 has 16 amino acids. The ends lost 0 bases at V and 2 bases at J; junction bases unmatched: 5.

The J gene is TRBJ1-3, the V gene TRBV6-5, with TRBD1 matching over 7 bases. CDR1 is MNHEY, CDR2 SVGAGI, per germline. J gave up 4 bases and V 4 bases, and 1 base lay outside the gene matches. The CDR3 extends over 13 amino acids. The CDR3 loop is CASSSRGGNTIYF. The CDR3 DNA is TGTGCCAGCAGTTCCAGGGGGGGAAACACCATATATTTT.

The rearrangement uses TRBV4-3 and TRBJ2-5; weak D call: TRBD1 (5 bases). In germline, CDR1 is LGHNA, CDR2 YSLEER. Trimming cost V 1 base and J 4 bases, with 19 bases left between them. CDR3 length: 17 amino acids. In DNA, the CDR3 is TGCGCCAGCAGCCAAGTTGGGGCAGGGATGAACGGAGAGACCCAGTACTTC. Encoded protein: CASSQVGAGMNGETQYF.

The chain has TRBV7-9 and TRBJ2-2, with D possibly TRBD2 on 5 matching bases. This CDR3 is built from 12 residues. Trimming stripped 10 bases from V and 3 bases from J, with 9 bases between. CDR1 and CDR2 (germline): SEHNR, FQNEAQ (reference sequence). Written as DNA, the CDR3 is TGTGCCAACTGGGAGTACACCGGGGAGCTGTTTTTT. This codes for CANWEYTGELFF.